These 20 T cell receptor beta chains came from one sample sequenced in a study of blood T cell repertoires in COVID-19. This table comes from immunoSEQ multiplex PCR, and its TCRdb copy is limited to in-frame clones, with some not included. The repertoire holds around 310,000 clones, with approximately 90% as singletons. Material for sequencing was peripheral blood. The receptors originated from a woman in her twenties or thirties with COVID-19, enrolled during active disease.

This clone was seen just once. V gene TRBV2 combines with J gene TRBJ2-7, with unresolved D. V shed 1 base and J shed 9 bases, with 7 bases lying between them. The CDR3 is 11 amino acids. CDR1 and CDR2 from the germline V gene are SNHLY and FYNNEI. The DNA of the CDR3 is TGTGCCAGCAGTGAAGTCCGAGGGCAGTACTTC. As protein: CASSEVRGQYF. Variable domain in full (rest from reference TRBV2 and TRBJ2-7): EPEVTQTPSHQVTQMGQEVILRCVPISNHLYFYWYRQILGQKVEFLVSFYNNEISEKSEIFDDQFSVERPDGSNFTLKIRSTKLEDSAMYFCASSEVRGQYFGPGTRLTVT.

This clone was detected once. The chain is built from TRBV19 and TRBJ1-1; 10 positions agree with TRBD1. V was clipped by 9 bases and J by 3 bases; unmatched bases: 16. The length of the CDR3 is 17 residues. Germline V CDR1 and CDR2: LNHDA, SQIVND (reference sequence). CDR3 sequence (DNA): TGTGCCAGCAGGCCTTACCGGGACAGGGGAACGTACACTGAAGCTTTCTTT. Translation: CASRPYRDRGTYTEAFF. The full variable domain, completed using reference TRBV19 and TRBJ1-1, is DGGITQSPKYLFRKEGQNVTLSCEQNLNHDAMYWYRQDPGQGLRLIYYSQIVNDFQKGDIAEGYSVSREKKESFPLTVTSAQKNPTAFYLCASRPYRDRGTYTEAFFGQGTRLTVV.

The rearrangement joins TRBV19 to TRBJ1-6; a weak D match, TRBD1 (6 bases). CDR1 is LNHDA, CDR2 SQIVND, per germline (reference sequence). The germline V and J ends were trimmed by 6 bases and 5 bases, with 11 bases remaining between them. The CDR3 extends over 14 amino acids. This chain's CDR3 is CASSPGQNNSPLHF. The CDR3, as DNA: TGTGCCAGTAGCCCCGGACAGAATAATTCACCCCTCCACTTT.

The CDR3 reads CASNPTGGVYEQYF. The CDR3 DNA is TGTGCCAGCAATCCGACAGGGGGCGTCTACGAGCAGTACTTC. V and J are TRBV25-1 and TRBJ2-7, with 10 bases identical to TRBD1. The CDR3 consists of 14 residues. The junction had 6 bases not matched to a gene; V was cut back by 7 bases and J by 3 bases. In germline, CDR1 is MGHDK, CDR2 SYGVNS.

The chain employs TRBV5-4 and TRBJ2-1, with 11 bases fitting TRBD2. V trimming: 2 bases; J trimming: 7 bases; junction bases outside the gene matches: 5. The CDR3 runs 15 residues. CDR1 and CDR2 from the germline V gene are SGHNT and YYREEE (reference sequence). The CDR3 sequence is CASSLTSGSGNEQFF. CDR3 sequence (DNA): TGTGCCAGCAGCTTAACTAGCGGGAGTGGTAATGAGCAGTTCTTC.

The CDR3 sequence is CAWSVQAGYEQYF. CDR3 DNA: TGTGCCTGGAGTGTACAGGCAGGTTACGAGCAGTACTTC. The J gene is TRBJ2-7, the V gene TRBV30, with D possibly being TRBD1 (5 bases). CDR1 is GTSNPN and CDR2 is SVGIG in the germline V gene (reference sequence). The V end was cut by 0 bases, the J end by 4 bases, with 10 bases between. The CDR3 has 13 residues.

The V call is TRBV9, the J call TRBJ2-7; 10 bases are a match to TRBD1. The CDR3 is 15 residues long. Germline V lookup: CDR1 SGDLS, CDR2 YYNGEE. The trim removed 3 bases at V and 4 bases at J, leaving 7 bases unmatched. The CDR3 nucleotides are TGTGCCAGCAGCGCCGGGGGGGACAGGGGATACGAGCAGTACTTC. This translates into CASSAGGDRGYEQYF.

The rearrangement uses TRBV11-2 and TRBJ2-6; TRBD1 matches at 10 bases. The germline CDR1 and CDR2 sequences are SGHAT and FQNNGV. The CDR3 is 18 amino acids. V lost 2 bases and J lost 1; bases outside the gene matches: 5. This chain's CDR3 is CASSLRGQGGSGANVLTF. CDR3 sequence (DNA): TGTGCCAGCAGCTTAAGAGGACAGGGGGGGTCTGGGGCCAACGTCCTGACTTTC.

J is TRBJ1-2 and V is TRBV9; D not certain. Germline assignment: CDR1 SGDLS and CDR2 YYNGEE. The CDR3 covers 14 residues. Trimming removed 0 bases from V and 5 bases from J, with 11 bases in between. In nucleotides, the CDR3 is TGTGCCAGCAGCGTAGACCCTCGAGAATATGGCTACACCTTC. It yields the protein CASSVDPREYGYTF.

This chain joins TRBV5-6 and TRBJ2-3, with 9 bases aligning to TRBD2. The CDR3 runs 16 residues. V was clipped by 4 bases and J by 2 bases; unmatched bases: 8. Germline loops: CDR1 SGHDT, CDR2 YYEEEE. The CDR3 region is CASSDRLAANTDTQYF. DNA for the CDR3: TGTGCCAGCAGCGATAGACTAGCGGCCAACACAGATACGCAGTATTTT.

This clone appeared a few times. Written as DNA, the CDR3 is TGTGCCAGCAGCCAAGGTACGGGTCTGAGCAATCAGCCCCAGCATTTT. Its translation: CASSQGTGLSNQPQHF. This chain links TRBV14 with TRBJ1-5; D gene ambiguous. The ends were cut back, 1 base at V and 1 base at J, with 11 bases in the middle. The germline gives CDR1 SGHDN, CDR2 FVKESK. The CDR3 covers 16 residues.

This clone was seen a single time. The chain recombines TRBV5-1 with TRBJ2-2; perhaps TRBD2 as D (6 bases). This CDR3 is 14 amino acids long. Deletions cut 1 base from V and 8 bases from J, with 12 bases between. Germline loops: CDR1 SGHRS, CDR2 YFSETQ. Here the CDR3 reads CASSLTGEFGELFF. The CDR3 DNA reads TGCGCCAGCAGCTTGACGGGAGAATTTGGGGAGCTGTTTTTT.

The chain has TRBV6-6 and TRBJ1-1; 8 nucleotides align to TRBD1. CDR1 is MNHNY, CDR2 SVGAGI, per germline (reference sequence). The CDR3 loop spans 14 amino acids. Trimming took 7 bases from V and 4 from J; bases not matched to a gene: 8. DNA for the CDR3: TGTGCCAGCACCCAACAGGGGGTGGTCACTGAAGCTTTCTTT. Its protein is CASTQQGVVTEAFF.

The rearrangement links TRBV3-1 (or the pseudogene TRBV3-2) to TRBJ2-1; no clear D gene. CDR3 length: 14 residues. The ends were cut back, 4 bases at V and 3 bases at J, with 10 bases in the middle. Per the germline V gene, CDR1 is LGHDT and CDR2 is YNNKEL (reference sequence). The CDR3 DNA follows: TGTGCCAGCAGCCCCGGTTACAGCTACAATGAGCAGTTCTTC. It specifies CASSPGYSYNEQFF.

The V gene is TRBV4-1, the J gene TRBJ2-2; 7 positions match TRBD2. V lost 2 bases and J lost 4; bases outside the gene matches: 1. The CDR3 consists of 14 residues. Germline values: CDR1 MGHRA, CDR2 YSYEKL. CDR3 bases: TGCGCCAGCAGCCAACCGGGGGGCACCGGGGAGCTGTTTTTT. This codes for CASSQPGGTGELFF.

This chain uses TRBV29-1 with TRBJ2-3; 13 bases map to TRBD2. CDR1 and CDR2 from the germline V gene are SQVTM and ANQGSEA. V shed 2 bases, J shed 4 bases, and the junction held 3 bases outside the gene matches. The length of the CDR3 is 15 residues. CDR3 bases: TGCAGCGTTGAAAGGACTAGCGGGAGTGCAGATACGCAGTATTTT. It is translated as CSVERTSGSADTQYF.

The chain uses TRBV19 and TRBJ1-6; 7 bases are a match to TRBD1. The junction had 8 bases not matched to a gene; V was cut back by 6 bases and J by 9 bases. The CDR3 spans 14 residues. CDR1 and CDR2 from the germline V gene are LNHDA and SQIVND (reference sequence). The DNA of the CDR3 is TGTGCCAGTAGCGAAGACAGGGTAGTTTCACCCCTCCACTTT. It is translated as CASSEDRVVSPLHF.

The CDR3 DNA follows: TGCGCCAGCAGCCAAGTTTGGACAGGGGGCGACGAGCAGTACTTC. Translation: CASSQVWTGGDEQYF. The chain is built from TRBV4-1 and TRBJ2-7; 11 positions match TRBD1. The CDR3 is 15 residues long. V lost 1 base, J lost 5 bases, and 4 bases stayed unmatched. Germline V lookup: CDR1 MGHRA, CDR2 YSYEKL.

With respect to this clone: At the DNA level, this CDR3 is encoded by other sequences in the same sample as well. The chain joins TRBV18 to TRBJ1-2; tentative D call: TRBD1 (6 bases). This CDR3 spans 15 amino acids. Trimming removed 1 base from V and 2 bases from J, with 11 bases in between. The germline gives CDR1 KGHSH, CDR2 LQKENI. The CDR3 region is CASSPRQGTNYGYTF. DNA for the CDR3: TGTGCCAGCTCACCACGGCAGGGGACGAACTATGGCTACACCTTC.

This clone was found a few times. The chain recombines TRBV6-2 or TRBV6-3 with TRBJ1-6; 9 bases are a match to TRBD1. The CDR3 totals 14 residues. Germline assignment: CDR1 MNHEY and CDR2 SVGEGT. J gave up 8 bases and V 6 bases, and 5 bases lay outside the gene matches. CDR3 sequence reads: CASSGGQGYSPLHF. CDR3 nucleotide sequence: TGTGCCAGCAGCGGGGGACAGGGCTATTCACCCCTCCACTTT.